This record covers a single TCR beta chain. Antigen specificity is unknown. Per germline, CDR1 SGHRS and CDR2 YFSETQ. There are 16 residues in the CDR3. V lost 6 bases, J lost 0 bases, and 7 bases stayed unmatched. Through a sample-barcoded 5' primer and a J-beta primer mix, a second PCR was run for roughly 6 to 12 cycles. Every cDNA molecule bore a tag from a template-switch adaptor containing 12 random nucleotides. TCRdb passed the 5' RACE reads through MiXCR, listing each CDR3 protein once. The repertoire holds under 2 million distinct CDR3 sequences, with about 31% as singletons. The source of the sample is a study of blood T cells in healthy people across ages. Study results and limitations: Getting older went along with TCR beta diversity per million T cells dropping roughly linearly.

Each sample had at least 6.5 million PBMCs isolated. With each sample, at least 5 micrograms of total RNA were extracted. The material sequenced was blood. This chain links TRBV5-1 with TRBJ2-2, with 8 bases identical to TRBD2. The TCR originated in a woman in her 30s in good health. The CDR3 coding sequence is TGCGCCAGCACTCCCGGGACTAGGACGAACACCGGGGAGCTGTTTTTT. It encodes CASTPGTRTNTGELFF.